Sequencing of this T cell receptor (beta chain) was carried out in a study of T cell responses to AZD1222 COVID-19 vaccine (dated by TCRdb to the early 2020s). Regarding the complete study: AZD1222 recipients with second doses at about 4 weeks or about 12 weeks were pooled, because spike-specific TCR depth and breadth did not differ between schedules. A total of 233 trial participants underwent TCR sequencing, of whom some 210 received two doses of AZD1222 and some 25 received two doses of the MenACWY control vaccine. Trial participants were enrolled into age subgroups of 18-55, 56-69 and 70-plus years, which contained around 140, 26 and 57 TCR-sequenced participants, respectively.

This clone has only a few counts. Which antigen it targets is not known. Nothing much larger sits one base from this clone, and base qualities are not available. Study-wide conclusions, independent of this receptor: Because no day 14 peak-response samples were available, the repertoires could be characterized only after the peak T cell response. Vaccine-associated CD4 TCRs spanned the whole spike protein, with dominant responses in regions 160-218 and 743-854. In the small 56-69-year group, the increase in depth fell short of significance, most likely because of low power. Participants were mostly white British and included more females than males, and it was suggested by the authors that clonal diversity may have been underestimated. After two AZD1222 doses, spike-specific TCR breadth and depth were significantly higher than at day 0 and than in MenACWY recipients. Reportedly, almost half of the unique spike-specific TCRs recognized epitopes lying outside the regions that are mutated in the B.1.351 and B.1.1.7 variants. Conclusions about previously exposed vaccinees are limited, since just 5 to 7 AZD1222 recipients were seropositive for SARS-CoV-2 at baseline.

The CDR3 regions of human TCRbeta chains were subjected to immunosequencing. On the study's bioinformatics: Repertoire TCRs were matched against a reference library of SARS-CoV-2-specific TCRs generated with the MIRA antigen-specificity platform. Breadth was defined as the fraction of unique TCRs that were SARS-CoV-2-associated, and depth was defined as the fraction of total T cells that were SARS-CoV-2-associated. Each spike-specific TCR was assigned to its reactive spike region and to a CD4 or CD8 class using the MIRA data. Log10-transformed breadth and depth values were compared by one-way ANOVA with Sidak's multiple comparisons tests. TCRdb retrieved this table from immuneACCESS and kept in-frame rearrangements only. Not all clones are present; in checked studies, unresolved V genes account for under half, and no reason is known for the remainder. That table supplies the V and J calls and clone size; D and trimming were determined from the DNA. A total of 100,000 to 150,000 clones appear in this sample, over 75% of them only once. About 10% of the sample belongs to the ten largest clones.

V is reduced by 0 bases and J by 0 bases, leaving a spacing of 10 bases between them. According to the germline V gene, CDR1 reads LGHNA and CDR2 reads YNFKEQ. There are 16 amino acids in the CDR3, from cysteine to phenylalanine inclusive. Only the CDR3 DNA stays, 48 bases, in frame from base 1. The time point label, read with the paper, signifies: baseline before first vaccination. Samples from vaccinated people were obtained from the UK trials COV001 and COV002, which included a single-blind randomized controlled phase 2/3 trial of AZD1222 (ChAdOx1 nCoV-19) in healthy adults. For TCRbeta chain sequencing, PBMC samples were collected from trial participants at day 0 and at day 28 after the second dose.

The input for sequencing was peripheral blood, taken on day 0 of AZD1222 vaccination. The clonotype originates from an adult in good health. In this chain, TRBV4-2 is recombined with TRBJ2-3; TRBD1 could be the D gene, as 5 bases match. This receptor has the CDR3 CASSQELRQSTDTQYF. In nucleotides, the sequence is TGTGCCAGCAGCCAAGAATTGCGACAGAGCACAGATACGCAGTATTTT.